Listed here are 30 T cell receptor beta chains from one sample, sequenced in a study of cytomegalovirus exposure and HLA in healthy donors. In the PCR, 60 Vbeta and 13 Jbeta primers were used. Assay used: immunoSEQ multiplex PCR; TCRdb lists only in-frame clones, some missing. Found here are fewer than 250,000 clones, nearly 80% of them singletons; the top ten hold around 2%. The sequenced material came from PBMCs. The source of these receptors is a man between 18 and 35 years old in good health and CMV-seronegative.

The rearrangement joins TRBV13 to TRBJ2-1; 7 nucleotides agree with TRBD1. The CDR3 is 18 amino acids. The germline V gene encodes CDR1 PRHDT and CDR2 FYEKMQ (reference sequence). The V gene end was trimmed by 4 bases and the J gene end by 5 bases; junction bases not matched to a gene: 17. The CDR3: CASSSTRLRGWSDNEQFF. The CDR3 DNA follows: TGTGCCAGCAGCTCAACCCGTCTCAGGGGGTGGTCTGACAATGAGCAGTTCTTC.

This rearrangement joins TRBV2 to TRBJ1-1, with 8 bases that match TRBD1. Per the germline V gene, CDR1 is SNHLY and CDR2 is FYNNEI. With V trimmed by 7 bases and J by 11 bases, 12 bases remained unmatched. The CDR3 contains 13 residues. Here the CDR3 reads CASTDSTGGWAFF. The CDR3, as DNA: TGTGCCAGCACCGATAGTACAGGGGGTTGGGCTTTCTTT.

CDR3 bases: TGTGCCAGCAGCTTTGGGACAGGGGTCTACGAGCAGTACTTC. Translated, it gives CASSFGTGVYEQYF. J is TRBJ2-7 and V is TRBV7-9; 10 bases are shared with TRBD1. V shed 3 bases and J 3 bases; nucleotides not matched to a gene: 2. This CDR3 has 14 residues. Germline V gene data show CDR1 as SEHNR and CDR2 as FQNEAQ (reference sequence).

This clone occurred many times. Other DNA sequences in this sample translate to the same CDR3. J is TRBJ1-1 and V is TRBV5-6, with no clear D. This CDR3 spans 14 amino acids. The V end was cut by 0 bases, the J end by 0 bases, with 6 bases between. Germline V gives CDR1 SGHDT, CDR2 YYEEEE. The CDR3 sequence: CASSLVTVNTEAFF. The CDR3 DNA reads as TGTGCCAGCAGCTTGGTTACAGTGAACACTGAAGCTTTCTTT.

With regard to this clone: A junction end diverges from the germline sequence, so it may reflect a read error. V gene TRBV5-1 combines with J gene TRBJ1-1, with D unclear. This CDR3 spans 15 amino acids. CDR1 and CDR2 (germline): SGHRS, YFSETQ. The CDR3 reads CASGLLPGKNTEAFF. In DNA, the CDR3 is TGCGCCAGCGGCTTGCTTCCCGGGAAAAACACTGAAGCTTTCTTT.

This chain uses TRBV6-1 with TRBJ1-5; the D gene is possibly TRBD1 (5 bases). This CDR3 is 15 amino acids long. Germline-derived CDR1 and CDR2 are MNHNS and SASEGT. Trimming cost V 2 bases and J 4 bases, with 12 bases left between them. CDR3 DNA: TGTGCCAGCAGTGAATCGGGGGAGCAGAATCAGCCCCAGCATTTT. Amino acids: CASSESGEQNQPQHF.

The chain recombines TRBV11-2 with TRBJ1-5, with 11 bases that match TRBD1. The V gene's germline CDR1 is SGHAT and CDR2 FQNNGV. V trimming: 4 bases; J trimming: 4 bases; junction bases outside the gene matches: 9. This CDR3 region has 17 residues. The CDR3 DNA follows: TGTGCCAGCAGCTCTTACCCGGGACAGGGGGTTAATCAGCCCCAGCATTTT. Its translation: CASSSYPGQGVNQPQHF. Together with reference TRBV11-2 and TRBJ1-5, the CDR3 gives the full variable domain: EAGVAQSPRYKIIEKRQSVAFWCNPISGHATLYWYQQILGQGPKLLIQFQNNGVVDDSQLPKDRFSAERLKGVDSTLKIQPAKLEDSAVYLCASSSYPGQGVNQPQHFGDGTRLSIL.

The CDR3 spells CAWSGTASGETQYF. Written as DNA, the CDR3 is TGTGCCTGGAGTGGGACAGCATCGGGGGAGACCCAGTACTTC. The chain joins TRBV30 to TRBJ2-5, with D maybe TRBD1 (6 bases). The ends were cut back, 1 base at V and 5 bases at J, with 14 bases in the middle. Germline V gene data show CDR1 as GTSNPN and CDR2 as SVGIG (reference sequence). This CDR3 region has 14 residues.

This chain joins TRBV4-2 and TRBJ2-5, with 8 nucleotides matching TRBD2. The CDR3 is 16 residues long. Germline V gene sequence: CDR1 LGHNA, CDR2 YNFKEQ. The V and J ends lost 4 bases and 5 bases, in that order; junction bases with no gene match: 12. Written as DNA, the CDR3 is TGTGCCAGCAGCCCCGGGGGGGCCAACTCGGGGGAGACCCAGTACTTC. This translates into CASSPGGANSGETQYF.

The CDR3 is CASSVVRTITYEQYF. The CDR3, as DNA: TGTGCCAGCAGTGTTGTAAGGACAATTACCTACGAGCAGTACTTC. The V call is TRBV2, the J call TRBJ2-7; TRBD1 might be the D (5 bases). The CDR3 sequence is 15 residues long. V lost 4 bases, J lost 2 bases, and 15 bases lay in between. Germline values: CDR1 SNHLY, CDR2 FYNNEI.

The chain recombines TRBV6-5 with TRBJ1-2; 9 nucleotides match TRBD1. Looked up from germline, CDR1 is MNHEY and CDR2 is SVGAGI. Losses at the gene ends were 6 bases for V and 8 bases for J; bases not matched to a gene: 10. The CDR3 totals 14 residues. CDR3 nucleotide sequence: TGTGCCAGCAGAGAGGGACAGGGATTTGCGGGCTACACCTTC. Translated, it gives CASREGQGFAGYTF.

The chain carries TRBV10-3 and TRBJ1-1, with 8 bases that match TRBD1. V gave up 2 bases and J gave up 3 bases; unmatched junction bases: 5. Germline loops: CDR1 ENHRY, CDR2 SYGVKD. The CDR3 extends over 15 amino acids. In DNA form, the CDR3 reads TGTGCCATCAGTGAGGCAGGGGGCGAGTACACTGAAGCTTTCTTT. This translates into CAISEAGGEYTEAFF.

The gene calls are TRBV7-9 and TRBJ1-4, with 9 bases aligning to TRBD1. J lost 10 bases, V lost 4 bases, and 7 bases had no gene match. Looked up from germline, CDR1 is SEHNR and CDR2 is FQNEAQ (reference sequence). This CDR3 has 14 amino acids. The CDR3 DNA follows: TGTGCCAGCAGCTCGGGACAGGGCTCCCCAAAACTGTTTTTT. Its protein product is CASSSGQGSPKLFF.

CDR3 residues: CASSEKAEGGTEAFF. CDR3 DNA sequence: TGTGCCAGCAGTGAAAAGGCAGAGGGCGGCACTGAAGCTTTCTTT. V gene TRBV6-1 combines with J gene TRBJ1-1; D not certain. This CDR3 contains 15 residues. V was cut by 2 bases and J by 4 bases, with 14 bases left in between. The germline V gene has CDR1 MNHNS and CDR2 SASEGT.

This chain connects TRBV11-3 to TRBJ2-7, with 10 bases matching TRBD2. The germline V gene has CDR1 SGHNT and CDR2 YENEEA. The CDR3 loop spans 15 amino acids. V was pared by 0 bases and J by 2 bases, with 1 base of the junction left unmatched. The CDR3 reads CASSLETSGAYEQYF. The CDR3 coding sequence is TGTGCCAGCAGCTTAGAAACTAGCGGGGCCTACGAGCAGTACTTC. The full variable domain, with the rest looked up from reference TRBV11-3 and TRBJ2-7, is EAGVVQSPRYKIIEKKQPVAFWCNPISGHNTLYWYLQNLGQGPELLIRYENEEAVDDSQLPKDRFSAERLKGVDSTLKIQPAELGDSAVYLCASSLETSGAYEQYFGPGTRLTVT.

This chain connects TRBV11-2 to TRBJ2-3, with 7 bases aligning to TRBD1. The junction had 2 bases not matched to a gene; V was cut back by 7 bases and J by 1 base. The V gene's germline CDR1 is SGHAT and CDR2 FQNNGV. The CDR3 has 13 residues. CDR3 in DNA: TGTGCCAGCACCGGACAGGGCACAGATACGCAGTATTTT. Encoded protein: CASTGQGTDTQYF.

The gene calls are TRBV19 and TRBJ2-5; 8 nucleotides line up with TRBD1. CDR1 is LNHDA and CDR2 is SQIVND in the germline V gene (reference sequence). Losses at the gene ends were 8 bases for V and 0 bases for J; bases not matched to a gene: 11. This CDR3 is 16 amino acids long. This chain's CDR3 is CASGGPLTGDQETQYF. The CDR3 DNA is TGTGCCAGTGGGGGGCCTCTGACAGGGGACCAAGAGACCCAGTACTTC.

The CDR3 here is CASSFVQGPQETQYF. CDR3 sequence (DNA): TGTGCCAGCAGCTTTGTACAGGGACCCCAAGAGACCCAGTACTTC. V is TRBV5-4 and J is TRBJ2-5; a possible D gene is TRBD1 (6 bases). Trimming pared 2 bases from V and 1 base from J, leaving 12 bases between. Germline-derived CDR1 and CDR2 are SGHNT and YYREEE (reference sequence). This CDR3 has 15 amino acids. Drawing the rest from reference TRBV5-4 and TRBJ2-5, the complete variable domain is ETGVTQSPTHLIKTRGQQVTLRCSSQSGHNTVSWYQQALGQGPQFIFQYYREEENGRGNFPPRFSGLQFPNYSSELNVNALELDDSALYLCASSFVQGPQETQYFGPGTRLLVL.

As for this clone: The junction shows a germline mismatch at one end, possibly a read error. This chain uses TRBV9 with TRBJ1-6; D might be TRBD1 (6 bases). Germline CDR1 is SGDLS and CDR2 is YYNGEE. CDR3 length equals 15 residues. CDR3: CASSVQTGLNSPLPF. The CDR3 DNA sequence: TGTGCCAGCAGCGTACAGACAGGCCTAAATTCACCCCTCCCCTTT.

The chain has TRBV7-2 and TRBJ1-2; D is uncertain. Germline assignment: CDR1 SGHTA and CDR2 FQGNSA. The ends were cut back, 3 bases at V and 0 bases at J, with 11 bases in the middle. CDR3 length: 15 residues. CDR3 in DNA: TGTGCCAGCAGCTTCCCAGGAAGCCCTAACTATGGCTACACCTTC. Encoded protein: CASSFPGSPNYGYTF.

V and J are TRBV5-1 and TRBJ2-1; the D gene is possibly TRBD2 (6 bases). The CDR3 is 15 amino acids. Per the germline V gene, CDR1 is SGHRS and CDR2 is YFSETQ. Trimming stripped 1 base from V and 8 bases from J, with 16 bases between. The CDR3 protein is CASSLPLAPSDEQFF. The CDR3 nucleotides are TGCGCCAGCAGCTTGCCCCTAGCGCCGTCCGATGAGCAGTTCTTC.

This clone was seen just once. The chain combines TRBV19 with TRBJ2-7; 10 nucleotides line up with TRBD1. V shed 6 bases and J 5 bases; nucleotides not matched to a gene: 7. The CDR3 is 14 residues long. CDR1 and CDR2 (germline): LNHDA, SQIVND (reference sequence). The CDR3 nucleotides are TGTGCCAGTAGGGGGACAGGGGTAAGCCACGAGCAGTACTTC. This codes for CASRGTGVSHEQYF.

This sequence joins TRBV30 and TRBJ1-1, with TRBD1 identical over 9 bases. Germline-derived CDR1 and CDR2 are GTSNPN and SVGIG (reference sequence). Trimming took 1 base from V and 3 from J; bases not matched to a gene: 3. The CDR3 is 14 residues long. In DNA form, the CDR3 reads TGTGCCTGGAGTGGGGGACAGGGCGACACTGAAGCTTTCTTT. Translated: CAWSGGQGDTEAFF.

The chain joins TRBV27 to TRBJ2-7, with a possible D match to TRBD2 (5 bases). Germline V gene sequence: CDR1 MNHEY, CDR2 SMNVEV (reference sequence). Trimming removed 0 bases at V and 0 bases at J, with 12 bases between. The CDR3 is made up of 16 amino acids. CDR3 sequence: CASSLSSSLLSYEQYF. CDR3 DNA: TGTGCCAGCAGTTTATCCTCTAGCCTCCTCTCCTACGAGCAGTACTTC.

This clone has only a few counts. The rearrangement links TRBV18 to TRBJ1-4, with D uncertain. V shed 4 bases and J shed 7 bases, with 10 bases lying between them. The CDR3 is 13 amino acids. CDR1 and CDR2 from the germline V gene are KGHSH and LQKENI. CDR3 bases: TGTGCCAGCTCACGCGGGGTTGGTGAAAAACTGTTTTTT. Translation gives CASSRGVGEKLFF.

This clone turned up a few times. The rearrangement uses TRBV7-2 and TRBJ2-2; 7 bases are a match to TRBD2. This CDR3 region has 16 residues. V was clipped by 5 bases and J by 2 bases; unmatched bases: 8. The germline gives CDR1 SGHTA, CDR2 FQGNSA. The CDR3 nucleotides read TGTGCCAGCAGCCCCCGGACTAGATCAAACACCGGGGAGCTGTTTTTT. It is translated as CASSPRTRSNTGELFF. Full variable domain (missing parts from reference TRBV7-2 and TRBJ2-2): GAGVSQSPSNKVTEKGKDVELRCDPISGHTALYWYRQSLGQGLEFLIYFQGNSAPDKSGLPSDRFSAERTGGSVSTLTIQRTQQEDSAVYLCASSPRTRSNTGELFFGEGSRLTVL.

In this sample, this clone turned up a few times. The V call is TRBV6-4, the J call TRBJ2-1; D is uncertain. The CDR3 is 15 amino acids. V shed 0 bases and J shed 3 bases, with 9 bases lying between them. Looked up from germline, CDR1 is MRHNA and CDR2 is SNTAGT. CDR3 coding DNA: TGTGCCAGCAGTGACTCCGCGGCAGACTACAATGAGCAGTTCTTC. Translating gives CASSDSAADYNEQFF.

The genes are TRBV6-5 and TRBJ2-1, with 11 bases fitting TRBD2. Germline-derived CDR1 and CDR2 are MNHEY and SVGAGI. The CDR3 sequence is 16 residues long. Germline trimming cut 4 bases from V and 2 bases from J; bases unmatched to any gene: 4. CDR3 region: CASSLTSGDPYNEQFF. CDR3 coding DNA: TGTGCCAGCAGTTTGACTAGCGGGGATCCCTACAATGAGCAGTTCTTC.

The chain links TRBV4-3 to TRBJ1-6; 8 bases agree with TRBD1. The CDR3 covers 15 residues. Trimming took 2 bases from V and 7 from J; bases not matched to a gene: 4. Per the germline V gene, CDR1 is LGHNA and CDR2 is YSLEER. CDR3 DNA: TGCGCCAGCAGCCAACAACAGGGGGGGAATTCACCCCTCCACTTT. Translated, it gives CASSQQQGGNSPLHF.

The genes are TRBV6-5 and TRBJ1-3; TRBD1 agrees at 10 bases. The ends lost 0 bases at V and 5 bases at J; junction bases unmatched: 1. CDR1 MNHEY and CDR2 SVGAGI come from the germline V gene. The CDR3 sequence is 15 residues long. CDR3 sequence (DNA): TGTGCCAGCAGTTACTCGGGACAGGGGCGAAACACCATATATTTT. Protein sequence: CASSYSGQGRNTIYF.